This is a list of T cell receptor beta chains from one sample in a study of CD8 T cells in ankylosing spondylitis. TCRdb analysed the 5' RACE reads with MiXCR anew, one entry per CDR3 protein. This table has about 150,000 distinct CDR3 sequences, approximately 7.3% appearing once. The sample taken for sequencing was blood, either unsorted or a sorted T cell fraction (not recorded which). These receptors came from a female donor with ankylosing spondylitis or in good health (not recorded which). CDR3s include the opening cysteine and the closing phenylalanine or tryptophan. The D gene is left open where the match is weak. The size entry is marked missing in some rows and otherwise reads once, few, many or a size class.

J: TRBJ2-3; length: 11; V: TRBV6-5; D: -; size: many; DNA: TGTGCCAGCAGTTCCGCAGATACGCAGTATTTT; CDR3: CASSSADTQYF
J: TRBJ2-3; length: 14; V: TRBV5-1; D: -; size: many; DNA: TGCGCCAGCAGCTTGGATCGGAGCACAGATACGCAGTATTTT; CDR3: CASSLDRSTDTQYF
J: TRBJ2-7; length: 12; V: TRBV29-1; D: TRBD1; size: -; DNA: TGCAGCGTTGGTGACAGGGACTACGAGCAGTACTTC; CDR3: CSVGDRDYEQYF
J: TRBJ2-3; length: 16; V: TRBV27; D: -; size: many; DNA: TGTGCCAGCAGTTTAGGTCCCTCCCCGGCGGGAGATACGCAGTATTTT; CDR3: CASSLGPSPAGDTQYF
J: TRBJ2-1; length: 17; V: TRBV20-1; D: TRBD2; size: many; DNA: TGCAGTGCCGCGAGTGTAGCCTTAGCGGGGGGCGGGGATGAGCAGTTCTTC; CDR3: CSAASVALAGGGDEQFF
J: TRBJ2-5; length: 15; V: TRBV7-3; D: TRBD1; size: many; DNA: TGTGCCAGCAGCTTTACACAGGGGACCCAAGAGACCCAGTACTTC; CDR3: CASSFTQGTQETQYF
J: TRBJ2-3; length: 15; V: TRBV5-4; D: -; size: many; DNA: TGTGCCAGCAGCCTACTCGGCGGGGCCCCGGATACGCAGTATTTT; CDR3: CASSLLGGAPDTQYF
J: TRBJ2-6; length: 16; V: TRBV6-1; D: -; size: -; DNA: TGTGCCAGCAACGGCAGAAACCCCTCTGGGGCCAACGTCCTGACTTTC; CDR3: CASNGRNPSGANVLTF
J: TRBJ1-5; length: 13; V: TRBV29-1; D: TRBD1; size: many; DNA: TGCAGCGTTGGACAGGGGGCCCATCAGCCCCAGCATTTT; CDR3: CSVGQGAHQPQHF
J: TRBJ1-4; length: 14; V: TRBV7-9; D: TRBD1; size: few; DNA: TGTGCCAGCAGCATGGGGACAGTAAATGAAAAACTGTTTTTT; CDR3: CASSMGTVNEKLFF
J: TRBJ2-1; length: 14; V: TRBV12-3/TRBV12-4; D: -; size: many; DNA: TGTGCCAGCAGTTTTAATAGTCAGGTTGATGAGCAGTTCTTC; CDR3: CASSFNSQVDEQFF
J: TRBJ1-6; length: 15; V: TRBV6-1; D: TRBD1; size: many; DNA: TGTGCCAGCAGACACGGGACAGGGCTGAATTCACCCCTCCACTTT; CDR3: CASRHGTGLNSPLHF
J: TRBJ1-2; length: 15; V: TRBV24-1; D: TRBD1; size: many; DNA: TGTGCCACCAGTGATCCGACAGGGAAGGACTATGGCTACACCTTC; CDR3: CATSDPTGKDYGYTF
J: TRBJ2-1; length: 16; V: TRBV12-3/TRBV12-4; D: -; size: many; DNA: TGTGCCAGCAGTTTAGACGGACTCCGCTCCTACAATGAGCAGTTCTTC; CDR3: CASSLDGLRSYNEQFF
J: TRBJ2-3; length: 16; V: TRBV6-1; D: TRBD2; size: many; DNA: TGTGCCAGCAGTGCCAAAGCGGGGGCCCGCACAGATACGCAGTATTTT; CDR3: CASSAKAGARTDTQYF
J: TRBJ2-3; length: 14; V: TRBV7-2; D: TRBD1; size: many; DNA: TGTGCCAGCAGCTCGTACAGGGGGACGGATACGCAGTATTTT; CDR3: CASSSYRGTDTQYF
J: TRBJ2-7; length: 13; V: TRBV5-1; D: -; size: many; DNA: TGCGCCAGCAGCAAGCAGGACTCCTACGAGCAGTACTTC; CDR3: CASSKQDSYEQYF
J: TRBJ2-5; length: 14; V: TRBV12-3/TRBV12-4; D: -; size: -; DNA: TGTGCCAGCAGTCAACGGACAGAACAAGAGACCCAGTACTTC; CDR3: CASSQRTEQETQYF
J: TRBJ2-1; length: 19; V: TRBV3-1; D: TRBD2; size: many; DNA: TGTGCCAGCAGCCAAGACTCCGGGACTAGCGGGGGGTACTACAATGAGCAGTTCTTC; CDR3: CASSQDSGTSGGYYNEQFF
J: TRBJ1-3; length: 15; V: TRBV4-2; D: TRBD1; size: many; DNA: TGTGCCAGCAGCCCCCAGGGGGCGGAGGGAAACACCATATATTTT; CDR3: CASSPQGAEGNTIYF
J: TRBJ1-6; length: 17; V: TRBV4-1; D: -; size: many; DNA: TGCGCCAGCAGCCAAGATCGTGTAGGAGACAAAACCTCACCCCTCCACTTT; CDR3: CASSQDRVGDKTSPLHF
J: TRBJ2-7; length: 11; V: TRBV7-9; D: -; size: few; DNA: TGTGCCAGCAGCTTTAGAAACGAGCAGTACTTC; CDR3: CASSFRNEQYF
J: TRBJ2-7; length: 13; V: TRBV20-1; D: -; size: many; DNA: TGCAGTGCTGTAATGACAGGAAACTACGAGCAGTACTTC; CDR3: CSAVMTGNYEQYF
J: TRBJ2-7; length: 15; V: TRBV7-6; D: TRBD1; size: many; DNA: TGTGCCAGCAGCTTAGGGACAGGGGGGGAAATGGAGCAGTACTTC; CDR3: CASSLGTGGEMEQYF
J: TRBJ2-3; length: 13; V: TRBV7-2; D: -; size: -; DNA: TGTGCCAGCAGCTCGCGTTTGCGCGGTGCGCAGTATTTT; CDR3: CASSSRLRGAQYF
J: TRBJ2-5; length: 15; V: TRBV30; D: -; size: -; DNA: TGTGCCTGGAGTGGAAGCGGTGAATTACAAGAGACCCAGTACTTC; CDR3: CAWSGSGELQETQYF
J: TRBJ2-1; length: 13; V: TRBV7-9; D: -; size: few; DNA: TGTGCCAGCAGGATGGGGGACTACAATGAGCAGTTCTTC; CDR3: CASRMGDYNEQFF
J: TRBJ1-6; length: 16; V: TRBV7-8; D: -; size: -; DNA: TGTGCCAGCAGCTTCTCAACGGGATCGACGGGTTCACCCCTCCACTTT; CDR3: CASSFSTGSTGSPLHF
J: TRBJ2-7; length: 14; V: TRBV5-1; D: -; size: many; DNA: TGCGCCAGCAGCTCCGGACAGGTGGGGGGCGAGCAGTACTTC; CDR3: CASSSGQVGGEQYF
J: TRBJ2-1; length: 12; V: TRBV9; D: -; size: many; DNA: TGTGCCAGCAGCGTAGGGTACAATGAGCAGTTCTTC; CDR3: CASSVGYNEQFF
J: TRBJ1-5; length: 13; V: TRBV20-1; D: TRBD1; size: many; DNA: TGCAGTGCCGGAGACAGGGGTAACCAGCCCCAGCATTTT; CDR3: CSAGDRGNQPQHF
J: TRBJ1-2; length: 15; V: TRBV12-3/TRBV12-4; D: TRBD1; size: many; DNA: TGTGCCAGCAGTTTATCCGCAGGGGGCGGCTATGGCTACACCTTC; CDR3: CASSLSAGGGYGYTF
J: TRBJ2-5; length: 16; V: TRBV7-2; D: TRBD2; size: many; DNA: TGTGCCAGCAGCTCCTGGACTAGCGGGGGAAGGGAGACCCAGTACTTC; CDR3: CASSSWTSGGRETQYF
J: TRBJ1-3; length: 15; V: TRBV10-3; D: -; size: many; DNA: TGTGCCATCAGTGACCCGCAAATCTCTGGAAACACCATATATTTT; CDR3: CAISDPQISGNTIYF
J: TRBJ1-2; length: 14; V: TRBV4-1; D: -; size: many; DNA: TGCGCCAGCAGCAGGCCGGAAGCTAACTATGGCTACACCTTC; CDR3: CASSRPEANYGYTF
J: TRBJ2-2; length: 21; V: TRBV5-6; D: TRBD2; size: -; DNA: TGTGCCAGCAGCCCCGGGTTTCGGAAGGCGGGAGAGAGATTTTACACCGGGGAGCTGTTTTTT; CDR3: CASSPGFRKAGERFYTGELFF
J: TRBJ2-3; length: 13; V: TRBV5-6; D: TRBD2; size: many; DNA: TGTGCCAGCAGGGCGCTAGCGGGGGATACGCAGTATTTT; CDR3: CASRALAGDTQYF